This TCR beta chain is drawn from a study of T-cell memory formation after mild COVID-19. Study in general: Clusters were largely donor specific.

Constant-segment primers and 5'RACE yielded cDNA libraries for TCR alpha and TCR beta, each carrying sample barcodes and UMIs. TCRdb called the 5' RACE reads again in MiXCR, with one record for every CDR3 protein. This table holds almost 250,000 distinct CDR3 sequences, approximately 15% found once. This clonotype was recorded at least ten times. Its antigen remains unknown. Findings and limits, study-wide: Clones that got smaller from day 15 to 85 had even CD4/CD8, while clones growing later tipped toward CD4+. Mainly CM and EM harbored the contracting CD4+ clones; mainly EMRA harbored the CD8+ ones.

This CDR3 has 13 amino acids. The germline V and J ends were trimmed by 2 bases and 6 bases, with 11 bases remaining between them. This TCR came from an adult woman who had mild COVID-19 (a few samples of this study predate the infection). Cell type and time point are not known. The sample was PBMCs or a T cell subset sorted from them (not recorded which). This chain links TRBV12-3 or TRBV12-4 with TRBJ2-7; D is undetermined. CDR3 sequence: CASSLTAVAEQYF. In DNA, the CDR3 is TGTGCCAGCAGTTTAACGGCAGTGGCCGAGCAGTACTTC.